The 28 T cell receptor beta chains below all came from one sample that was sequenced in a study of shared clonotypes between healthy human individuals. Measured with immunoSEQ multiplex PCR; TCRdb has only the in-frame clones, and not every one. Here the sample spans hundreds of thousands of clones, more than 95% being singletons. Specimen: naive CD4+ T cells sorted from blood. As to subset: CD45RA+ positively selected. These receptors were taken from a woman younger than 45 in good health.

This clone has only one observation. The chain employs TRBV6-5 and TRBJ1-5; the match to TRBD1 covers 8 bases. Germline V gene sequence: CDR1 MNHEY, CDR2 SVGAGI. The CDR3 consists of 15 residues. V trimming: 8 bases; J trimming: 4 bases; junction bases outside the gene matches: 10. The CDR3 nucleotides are TGTGCCAGCCGAATCCATCAGGGGGCAAATCAGCCCCAGCATTTT. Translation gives CASRIHQGANQPQHF.

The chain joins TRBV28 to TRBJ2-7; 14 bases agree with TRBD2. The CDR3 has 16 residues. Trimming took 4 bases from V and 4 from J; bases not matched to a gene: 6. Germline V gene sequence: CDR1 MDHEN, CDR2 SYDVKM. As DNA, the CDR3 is TGTGCCAGCAGTTCTCCGGGACTAGCGGGAGCTTACGAGCAGTACTTC. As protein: CASSSPGLAGAYEQYF.

The CDR3 is CASSPVTETGELFF. DNA for the CDR3: TGTGCCAGCTCACCAGTGACAGAAACCGGGGAGCTGTTTTTT. The chain couples TRBV18 to TRBJ2-2, with a tentative D call TRBD1 (5 bases). The V end was cut by 2 bases, the J end by 5 bases, with 9 bases between. CDR3 length: 14 amino acids. Germline CDR1 reads KGHSH; CDR2 reads LQKENI.

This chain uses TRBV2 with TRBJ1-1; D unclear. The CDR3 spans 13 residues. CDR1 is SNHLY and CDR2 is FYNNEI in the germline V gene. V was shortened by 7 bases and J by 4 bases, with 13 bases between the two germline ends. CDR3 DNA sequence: TGTGCCAGCACCCAGGAATCGGGCACTGAAGCTTTCTTT. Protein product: CASTQESGTEAFF.

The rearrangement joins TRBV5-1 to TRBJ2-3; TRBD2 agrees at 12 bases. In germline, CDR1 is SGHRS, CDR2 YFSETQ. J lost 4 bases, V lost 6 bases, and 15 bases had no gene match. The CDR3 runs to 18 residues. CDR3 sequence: CASTRLAGGPVGADTQYF. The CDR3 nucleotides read TGCGCCAGCACCCGCCTAGCGGGAGGGCCAGTGGGCGCAGATACGCAGTATTTT. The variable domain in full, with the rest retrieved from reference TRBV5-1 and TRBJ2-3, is KAGVTQTPRYLIKTRGQQVTLSCSPISGHRSVSWYQQTPGQGLQFLFEYFSETQRNKGNFPGRFSGRQFSNSRSEMNVSTLELGDSALYLCASTRLAGGPVGADTQYFGPGTRLTVL.

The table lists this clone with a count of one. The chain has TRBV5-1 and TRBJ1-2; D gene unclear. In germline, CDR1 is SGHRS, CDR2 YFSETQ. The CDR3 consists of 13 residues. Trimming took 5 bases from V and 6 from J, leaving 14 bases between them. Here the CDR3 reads CASSLGISDGYTF. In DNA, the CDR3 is TGCGCCAGCAGTCTGGGCATCTCGGATGGCTACACCTTC.

Here the CDR3 DNA reads TGTGCCAGCAGCTTGGGCTTAAGCGGGAGGAACCCCTACGAGCAGTACTTC. Translating gives CASSLGLSGRNPYEQYF. The chain recombines TRBV11-2 with TRBJ2-7; 9 bases fit TRBD2. V lost 3 bases and J lost 2; bases outside the gene matches: 11. This CDR3 contains 17 residues. Germline CDR1 and CDR2: SGHAT and FQNNGV.

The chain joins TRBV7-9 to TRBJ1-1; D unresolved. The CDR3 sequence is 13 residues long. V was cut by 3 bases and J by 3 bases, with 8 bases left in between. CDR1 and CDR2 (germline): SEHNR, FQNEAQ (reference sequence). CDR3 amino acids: CASSFNGDTEAFF. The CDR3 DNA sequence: TGTGCCAGCAGCTTTAACGGGGACACTGAAGCTTTCTTT.

The CDR3 DNA reads as TGTGCCAGCAGCCCCTTAGACAGGGACTACAATGAGCAGTTCTTC. As protein: CASSPLDRDYNEQFF. The chain carries TRBV5-6 and TRBJ2-1, with TRBD1 matching 7 bases. This CDR3 is 15 amino acids long. The germline V gene encodes CDR1 SGHDT and CDR2 YYEEEE. J gave up 3 bases and V 4 bases, and 7 bases lay outside the gene matches. Full variable domain (missing parts from reference TRBV5-6 and TRBJ2-1): DAGVTQSPTHLIKTRGQQVTLRCSPKSGHDTVSWYQQALGQGPQFIFQYYEEEERQRGNFPDRFSGHQFPNYSSELNVNALLLGDSALYLCASSPLDRDYNEQFFGPGTRLTVL.

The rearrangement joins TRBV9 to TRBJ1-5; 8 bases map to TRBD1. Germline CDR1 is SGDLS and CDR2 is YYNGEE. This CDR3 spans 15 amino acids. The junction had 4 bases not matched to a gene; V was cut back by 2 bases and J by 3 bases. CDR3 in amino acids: CASSVGTGHNQPQHF. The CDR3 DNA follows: TGTGCCAGCAGCGTCGGGACAGGACACAATCAGCCCCAGCATTTT.

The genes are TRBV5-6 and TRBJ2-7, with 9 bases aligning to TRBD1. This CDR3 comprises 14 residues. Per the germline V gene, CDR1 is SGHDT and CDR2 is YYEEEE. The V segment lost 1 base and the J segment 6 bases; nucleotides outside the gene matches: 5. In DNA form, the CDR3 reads TGTGCCAGCAGCTTGATAACAGGGGGCGGCGAGCAGTACTTC. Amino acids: CASSLITGGGEQYF. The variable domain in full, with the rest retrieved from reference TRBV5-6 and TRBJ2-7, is DAGVTQSPTHLIKTRGQQVTLRCSPKSGHDTVSWYQQALGQGPQFIFQYYEEEERQRGNFPDRFSGHQFPNYSSELNVNALLLGDSALYLCASSLITGGGEQYFGPGTRLTVT.

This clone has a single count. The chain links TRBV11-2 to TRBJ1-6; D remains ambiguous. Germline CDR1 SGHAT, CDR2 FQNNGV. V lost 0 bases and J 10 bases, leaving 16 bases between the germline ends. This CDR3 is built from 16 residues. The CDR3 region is CASSLDLGSSLSPLHF. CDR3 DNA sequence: TGTGCCAGCAGCTTAGATCTGGGCAGTAGCCTATCACCCCTCCACTTT.

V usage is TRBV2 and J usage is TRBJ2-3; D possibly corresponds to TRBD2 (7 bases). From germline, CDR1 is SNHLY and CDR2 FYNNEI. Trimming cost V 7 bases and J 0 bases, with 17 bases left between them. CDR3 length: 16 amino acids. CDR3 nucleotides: TGTGCCAGCACCTGGGGGGCTAGCGGAAGCACAGATACGCAGTATTTT. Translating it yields CASTWGASGSTDTQYF.

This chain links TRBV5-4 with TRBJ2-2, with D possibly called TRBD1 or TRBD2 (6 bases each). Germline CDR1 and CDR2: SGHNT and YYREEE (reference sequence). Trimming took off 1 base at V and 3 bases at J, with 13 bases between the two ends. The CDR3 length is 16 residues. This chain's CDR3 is CASSLSGALDTGELFF. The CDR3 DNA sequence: TGTGCCAGCAGCTTGTCGGGGGCGCTCGACACCGGGGAGCTGTTTTTT.

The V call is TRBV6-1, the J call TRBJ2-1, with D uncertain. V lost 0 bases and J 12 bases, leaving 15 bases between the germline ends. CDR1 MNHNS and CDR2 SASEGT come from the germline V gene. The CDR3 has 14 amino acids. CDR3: CASSEAPDAVRQFF. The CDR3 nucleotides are TGTGCCAGCAGTGAAGCACCCGACGCGGTTCGGCAGTTCTTC.

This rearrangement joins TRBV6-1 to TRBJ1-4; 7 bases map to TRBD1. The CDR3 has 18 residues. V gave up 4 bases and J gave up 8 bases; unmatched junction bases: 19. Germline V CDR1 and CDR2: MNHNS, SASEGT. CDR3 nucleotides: TGTGCCAGCAGTGGTGTTAAAGAGCCGGGACAGCCGTGGGAAAAACTGTTTTTT. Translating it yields CASSGVKEPGQPWEKLFF.

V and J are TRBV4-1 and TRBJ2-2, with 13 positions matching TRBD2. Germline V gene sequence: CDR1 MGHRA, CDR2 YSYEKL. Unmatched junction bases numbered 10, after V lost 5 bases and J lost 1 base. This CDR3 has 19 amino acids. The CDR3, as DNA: TGCGCCAGCAGCTCCAGACTAGCGGGGGGACCCCAGAACACCGGGGAGCTGTTTTTT. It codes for CASSSRLAGGPQNTGELFF.

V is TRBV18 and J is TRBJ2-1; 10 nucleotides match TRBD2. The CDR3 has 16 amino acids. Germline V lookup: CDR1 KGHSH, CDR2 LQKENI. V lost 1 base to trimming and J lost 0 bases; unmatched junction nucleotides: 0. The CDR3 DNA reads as TGTGCCAGCTCACCACAGCGGGAGGGCTCCTACAATGAGCAGTTCTTC. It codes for CASSPQREGSYNEQFF.

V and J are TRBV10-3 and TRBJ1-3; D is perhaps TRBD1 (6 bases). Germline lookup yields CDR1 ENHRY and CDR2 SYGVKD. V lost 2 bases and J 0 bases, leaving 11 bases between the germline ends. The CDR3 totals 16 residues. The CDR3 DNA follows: TGTGCCATCAGTGAGGGACAGCCGAGCTCTGGAAACACCATATATTTT. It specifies CAISEGQPSSGNTIYF.

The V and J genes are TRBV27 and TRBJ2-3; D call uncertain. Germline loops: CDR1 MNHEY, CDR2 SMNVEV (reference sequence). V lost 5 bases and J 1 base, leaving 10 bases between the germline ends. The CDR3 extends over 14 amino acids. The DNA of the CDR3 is TGTGCCAGCAGTCGCGCTAGAGGCACAGATACGCAGTATTTT. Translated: CASSRARGTDTQYF.

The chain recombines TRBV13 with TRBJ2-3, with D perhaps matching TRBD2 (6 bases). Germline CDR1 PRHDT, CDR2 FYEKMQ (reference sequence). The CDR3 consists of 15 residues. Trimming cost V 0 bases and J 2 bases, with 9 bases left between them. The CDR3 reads CASSLGRETTDTQYF. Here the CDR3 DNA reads TGTGCCAGCAGCTTAGGCCGGGAGACCACAGATACGCAGTATTTT.

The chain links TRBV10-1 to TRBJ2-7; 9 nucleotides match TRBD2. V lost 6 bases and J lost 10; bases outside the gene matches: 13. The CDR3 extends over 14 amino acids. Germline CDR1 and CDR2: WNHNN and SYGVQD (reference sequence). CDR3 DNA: TGCGCCAGCAGCCCCGGACTAGCGTCGGGGCGACAGTACTTC. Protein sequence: CASSPGLASGRQYF.

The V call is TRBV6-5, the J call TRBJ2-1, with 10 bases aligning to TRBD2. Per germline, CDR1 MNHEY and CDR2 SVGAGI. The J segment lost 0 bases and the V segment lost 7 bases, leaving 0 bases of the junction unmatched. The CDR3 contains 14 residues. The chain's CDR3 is CASTSGGSYNEQFF. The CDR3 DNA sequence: TGTGCCAGCACTAGCGGGGGCTCCTACAATGAGCAGTTCTTC.

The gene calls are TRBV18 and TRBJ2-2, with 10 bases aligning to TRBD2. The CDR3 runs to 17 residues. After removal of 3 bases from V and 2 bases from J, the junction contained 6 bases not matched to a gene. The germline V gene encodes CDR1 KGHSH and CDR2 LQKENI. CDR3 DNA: TGTGCCAGCTCACCCTCGGCTAGCGGGAGTAACACCGGGGAGCTGTTTTTT. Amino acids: CASSPSASGSNTGELFF. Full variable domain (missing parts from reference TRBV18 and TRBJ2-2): NAGVMQNPRHLVRRRGQEARLRCSPMKGHSHVYWYRQLPEEGLKFMVYLQKENIIDESGMPKERFSAEFPKEGPSILRIQQVVRGDSAAYFCASSPSASGSNTGELFFGEGSRLTVL.

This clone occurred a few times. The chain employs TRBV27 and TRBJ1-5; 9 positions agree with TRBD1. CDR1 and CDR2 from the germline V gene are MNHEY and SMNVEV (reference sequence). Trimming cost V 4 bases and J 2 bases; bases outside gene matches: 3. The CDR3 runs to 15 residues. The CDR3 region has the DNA TGTGCCAGCAGTTACAGGGGGCGCGGCAATCAGCCCCAGCATTTT. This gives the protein CASSYRGRGNQPQHF.

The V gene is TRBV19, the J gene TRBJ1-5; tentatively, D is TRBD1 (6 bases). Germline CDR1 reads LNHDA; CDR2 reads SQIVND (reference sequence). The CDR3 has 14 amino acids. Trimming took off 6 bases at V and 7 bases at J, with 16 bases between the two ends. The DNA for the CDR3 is TGTGCCAGTAGGCTCAGGGGTGGGAGGCAGCCCCAGCATTTT. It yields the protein CASRLRGGRQPQHF.

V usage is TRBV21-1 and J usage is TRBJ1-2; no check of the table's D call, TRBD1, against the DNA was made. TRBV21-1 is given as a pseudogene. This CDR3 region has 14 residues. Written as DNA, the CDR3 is TGTGCCAGCGGTCACAGGGTTAACACGGAGGGCTACACCTTC. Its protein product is CASGHRVNTEGYTF.

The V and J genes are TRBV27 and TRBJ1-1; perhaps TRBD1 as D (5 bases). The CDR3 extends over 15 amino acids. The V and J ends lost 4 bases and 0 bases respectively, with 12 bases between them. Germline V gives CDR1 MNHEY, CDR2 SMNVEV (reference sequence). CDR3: CASSWSGTVNTEAFF. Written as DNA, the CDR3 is TGTGCCAGCAGTTGGTCCGGGACGGTGAACACTGAAGCTTTCTTT.